This T cell receptor beta chain derives from a study of blood T cell repertoires in COVID-19. Study in general: Specimens from acute and convalescent COVID-19 originated in the United States, Italy and Spain. Sources were T cells, B-cell-depleted T cells, or PBMCs; the material itself was cDNA or gDNA.

The authors' processing: From reference gene primer amplification, estimates of nucleated cell counts were derived. Sequencing used immunoSEQ multiplex PCR; TCRdb keeps in-frame clones, though not all of them. V, J and clone size were drawn from that table, and D and trimming were deduced from the DNA. The sample lists some 350,000 clones, about nine tenths occurring once. Seattle enrolled patients during active infection and tracked them longitudinally. This CDR3 region has 17 residues. Per germline, CDR1 LNHDA and CDR2 SQIVND (reference sequence). Trimming cost V 1 base and J 4 bases, with 19 bases left between them.

The source is a woman in her 70s with COVID-19, enrolled during active disease. The chain carries TRBV19 and TRBJ2-5, with D possibly matching TRBD1 (7 bases). The specimen sequenced was peripheral blood. The CDR3 nucleotides are TGTGCCAGTAGTATAGTAACCGGGCAGGGGGGACTAGAGACCCAGTACTTC. Translated: CASSIVTGQGGLETQYF.